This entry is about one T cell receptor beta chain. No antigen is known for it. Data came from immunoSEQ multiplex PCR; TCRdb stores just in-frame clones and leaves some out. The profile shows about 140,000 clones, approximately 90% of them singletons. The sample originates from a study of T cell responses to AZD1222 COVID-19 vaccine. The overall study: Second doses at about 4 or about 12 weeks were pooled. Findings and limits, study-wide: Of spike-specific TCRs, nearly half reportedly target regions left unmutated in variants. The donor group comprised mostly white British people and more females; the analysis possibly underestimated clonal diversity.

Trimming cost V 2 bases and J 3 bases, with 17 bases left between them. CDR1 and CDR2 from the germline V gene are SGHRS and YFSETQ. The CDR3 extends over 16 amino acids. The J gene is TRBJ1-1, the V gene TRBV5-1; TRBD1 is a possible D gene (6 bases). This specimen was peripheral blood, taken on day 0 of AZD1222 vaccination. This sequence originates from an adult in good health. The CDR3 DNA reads TGCGCCAGCAGCTTCCTCCCAGGGGCTGCCGACACTGAAGCTTTCTTT. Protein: CASSFLPGAADTEAFF.